This T cell receptor beta chain was documented in a study of blood T cell repertoires in COVID-19. CDR1 and CDR2 from the germline V gene are SGHTA and FQGNSA. V lost 5 bases to trimming and J lost 0 bases, with 9 bases between them. The CDR3 length is 14 residues. Methods used by the authors: Amplified reference gene primers provided the basis for estimating nucleated cell counts. The protocol was immunoSEQ multiplex PCR, while the TCRdb copy is restricted to in-frame clones and leaves out a portion. V and J calls and clone size are those listed in that table; D and trimming were worked out from the DNA. Found here are about 94,000 clones, about 80% of them singletons; the top ten hold 6.3%.

Sequencing used peripheral blood. This chain connects TRBV7-2 to TRBJ2-3; D might be TRBD2 (5 bases). This clonotype was sampled from a man aged 60-69 years with acute or convalescent COVID-19. For the CDR3, the DNA is TGTGCCAGCAGCCCCCGGGGTAGCACAGATACGCAGTATTTT. It translates to CASSPRGSTDTQYF.